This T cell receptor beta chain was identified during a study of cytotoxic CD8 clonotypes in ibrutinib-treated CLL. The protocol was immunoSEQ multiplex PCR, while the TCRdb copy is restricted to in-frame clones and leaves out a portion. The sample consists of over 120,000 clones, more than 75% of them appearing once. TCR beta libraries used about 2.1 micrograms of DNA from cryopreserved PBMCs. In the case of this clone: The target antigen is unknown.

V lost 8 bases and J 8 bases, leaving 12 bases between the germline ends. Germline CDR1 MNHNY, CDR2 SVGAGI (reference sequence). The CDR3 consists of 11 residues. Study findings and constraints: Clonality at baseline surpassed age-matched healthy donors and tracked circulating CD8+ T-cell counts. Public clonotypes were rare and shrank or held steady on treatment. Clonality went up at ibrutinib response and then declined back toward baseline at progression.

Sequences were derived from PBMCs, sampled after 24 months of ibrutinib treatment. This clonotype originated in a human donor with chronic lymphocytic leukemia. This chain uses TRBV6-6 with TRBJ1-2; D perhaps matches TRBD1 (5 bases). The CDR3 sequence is CASAGAGGYTF. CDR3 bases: TGTGCCAGCGCCGGGGCAGGCGGCTACACCTTC.